This T cell receptor (beta chain) was recovered during a study of blood T cell repertoires in COVID-19. Across the whole study: Specimens from acute and convalescent COVID-19 originated in the United States, Italy and Spain. The cDNA or gDNA used as material had been derived from T cells, B-cell-depleted T cells, or PBMCs.

The CDR3 runs 14 residues. The trim removed 2 bases at V and 6 bases at J, leaving 2 bases unmatched. The germline V gene encodes CDR1 MDHEN and CDR2 SYDVKM. TCRdb's copy holds only in-frame clones and misses some; the assay was immunoSEQ multiplex PCR. Of roughly 70,000 clones listed, 91% were seen once; the top ten hold roughly 13%. This receptor was taken from a human donor with active COVID-19. The donor label of this sample is uncertain. The V gene is TRBV28, the J gene TRBJ2-2; TRBD1 matches 8 bases. Sample: peripheral blood. In nucleotides, the CDR3 is TGTGCCAGCAGTTTAGCAGGGGGCGCCGGGGAGCTGTTTTTT. As protein: CASSLAGGAGELFF.